The source of this T cell receptor beta chain is a study of T cell repertoires in cytomegalovirus infection. Looking at the study overall: Selected CMV epitopes included recently identified HLA-C-restricted ones as well as well-studied HLA-B-restricted ones. A matching HLA type, together with CMV infection, was signaled by public TCR beta signatures.

Concerning this clonotype: Its target is unknown.

V gave up 4 bases and J gave up 3 bases, with 5 bases separating them. This CDR3 has 11 residues. Germline V CDR1 and CDR2: SGHDT, YYEEEE. Each CDR3 protein gets one entry after TCRdb re-called the reads with MiXCR. The table includes roughly 70,000 distinct CDR3 sequences, approximately 20% detected once. The clonotype was recovered from a human donor in good health (CMV status not recorded). Some clones in this sample may be carry-over from other donors' samples. Sequenced material: CD8+ T cells from cultured PBMCs, taken from culture after CMV antigen stimulation. This chain uses TRBV5-6 with TRBJ2-7; D not resolved. The DNA of the CDR3 is TGTGCCAGCAGCATAGACTACGAGCAGTACTTC. As protein: CASSIDYEQYF. The whole variable domain, remainder taken from reference TRBV5-6 and TRBJ2-7, is DAGVTQSPTHLIKTRGQQVTLRCSPKSGHDTVSWYQQALGQGPQFIFQYYEEEERQRGNFPDRFSGHQFPNYSSELNVNALLLGDSALYLCASSIDYEQYFGPGTRLTVT.